Shown below are 31 T cell receptor beta chains from a single sample sequenced in a study of T cells in Graves' hyperthyroidism and ophthalmopathy. Researchers amplified the TCR beta CDR3 regions from RNA transcripts. The HTBI primer set was used in a first-round RT-PCR of the TCR CDR3. TCRdb re-called the multiplex PCR reads with MiXCR, one entry per CDR3 protein. The sample has a few hundred thousand distinct CDR3 sequences, 14% seen once. The sequencing sample was made of blood. All receptors come from a woman under 40 with Graves' ophthalmopathy.

This clonotype was seen at least ten times. CDR3 coding DNA: TGTGCCAGCAGCCCCTCTGCCGCCGCAACCTACGAGCAGTACTTC. Translated: CASSPSAAATYEQYF. The chain links TRBV11-2 to TRBJ2-7; D is undetermined. There are 15 residues in the CDR3. V lost 5 bases and J 2 bases, leaving 16 bases between the germline ends. Germline assignment: CDR1 SGHAT and CDR2 FQNNGV.

In regard to this clonotype: The junction departs from germline at one end; a sequencing error may be responsible. J is TRBJ1-5 and V is TRBV19; a possible D gene is TRBD1 (6 bases). The CDR3 consists of 14 residues. In germline, CDR1 is LNHDA, CDR2 SQIVND (reference sequence). The CDR3 loop is CASNIQGGNQPQHF. The CDR3 DNA reads TGTGCCAGTAATATACAGGGAGGGAATCAGCCCCAGCATTTT.

This clonotype was detected ten times or more. V and J are TRBV29-1 and TRBJ1-4; 8 bases agree with TRBD1. The germline CDR1 and CDR2 sequences are SQVTM and ANQGSEA. The CDR3 length is 11 residues. V was pared by 5 bases and J by 10 bases, with 3 bases of the junction left unmatched. CDR3 in DNA: TGCAGCGTTACAGGGGGGGTAAAACTGTTTTTT. Amino acid sequence: CSVTGGVKLFF.

A few counts support this clonotype. The chain carries TRBV20-1 and TRBJ2-3; no reliable D call. CDR1 and CDR2 from the germline V gene are DFQATT and SNEGSKA (reference sequence). V lost 6 bases, J lost 4 bases, and 8 bases lay in between. CDR3 size: 11 residues. CDR3 protein: CSATRADTQYF. The CDR3 bases are TGCAGTGCCACACGGGCAGATACGCAGTATTTT.

This clonotype was observed at least ten times. This sequence joins TRBV12-3 or TRBV12-4 and TRBJ1-4; 8 nucleotides line up with TRBD1. V shed 5 bases, J shed 8 bases, and the junction held 4 bases outside the gene matches. The CDR3 is 13 amino acids. CDR3 residues: CASSERDREKLFF. CDR3 bases: TGTGCCAGCAGTGAGAGGGACAGGGAAAAACTGTTTTTT.

At least ten counts were recorded for this clonotype. The chain joins TRBV7-3 to TRBJ2-2, with D tentatively TRBD1 (5 bases). Germline loops: CDR1 SGHTA, CDR2 FQGTGA. With 8 bases removed from V and 7 bases from J, the gap between germline ends came to 14 bases. The CDR3 runs 13 residues. The CDR3 is CASSRQINGELFF. The CDR3 nucleotides read TGTGCCAGCTCAAGACAGATTAACGGGGAGCTGTTTTTT.

This clonotype was recorded many times. The V call is TRBV20-1, the J call TRBJ2-7; D call uncertain. This CDR3 contains 14 residues. The germline gives CDR1 DFQATT, CDR2 SNEGSKA (reference sequence). V lost 2 bases to trimming and J lost 2 bases, with 13 bases between them. The DNA for the CDR3 is TGCAGTGCTAGACGGCTGACATTCGCCTACGAGCAGTACTTC. Translated: CSARRLTFAYEQYF.

Ten or more counts support this clonotype. CDR3 region: CAIRGRDSYEQYF. CDR3 sequence (DNA): TGTGCCATCAGAGGGCGGGACTCCTACGAGCAGTACTTC. V is TRBV10-3 and J is TRBJ2-7; D may be TRBD2 (6 bases). The germline CDR1 and CDR2 sequences are ENHRY and SYGVKD. The CDR3 consists of 13 residues. V dropped 6 bases and J dropped 0 bases, with 9 bases sitting between them.

This clonotype occurred many times. V gene TRBV20-1 combines with J gene TRBJ2-1; D ambiguous. V was trimmed by 2 bases and J by 8 bases, leaving 13 bases between them. The CDR3 covers 13 residues. Germline V CDR1 and CDR2: DFQATT, SNEGSKA (reference sequence). The CDR3, as DNA: TGCAGTGCTAGAAGATACAAGGGCGATGAGCAGTTCTTC. Translating it yields CSARRYKGDEQFF.

This clonotype has at least ten counts. The V call is TRBV10-1, the J call TRBJ2-2, with a weak D call TRBD2 (5 bases). Deletions cut 4 bases from V and 5 bases from J, with 14 bases between. Germline CDR1 reads WNHNN; CDR2 reads SYGVQD (reference sequence). The CDR3 contains 15 residues. CDR3 region: CASSGPGSGTGELFF. The DNA of the CDR3 is TGCGCCAGCAGTGGGCCGGGTTCGGGGACCGGGGAGCTGTTTTTT.

This clonotype was detected many times. The chain has TRBV28 and TRBJ1-1; D uncertain. From germline, CDR1 is MDHEN and CDR2 SYDVKM. This CDR3 is built from 16 residues. V gave up 6 bases and J gave up 0 bases, with 17 bases separating them. The CDR3 nucleotides are TGTGCCAGCAGCCTAGGCCTGGCAGTCATGAACACTGAAGCTTTCTTT. This gives the protein CASSLGLAVMNTEAFF.

Ten or more counts support this clonotype. The chain employs TRBV9 and TRBJ1-2; D is possibly TRBD1 (6 bases). V dropped 5 bases and J dropped 7 bases, with 18 bases sitting between them. Germline loops: CDR1 SGDLS, CDR2 YYNGEE. CDR3 length equals 14 residues. The CDR3 sequence is CASRDARGLGGYTF. The CDR3 region has the DNA TGTGCCAGCAGGGACGCTCGGGGGCTGGGTGGCTACACCTTC.

This clonotype was recorded at least ten times. The chain has TRBV5-1 and TRBJ1-1, with 8 bases that match TRBD1. The V segment lost 0 bases and the J segment 7 bases; nucleotides outside the gene matches: 2. There are 13 residues in the CDR3. Germline V gene lookup returns CDR1 SGHRS and CDR2 YFSETQ. CDR3 coding DNA: TGCGCCAGCAGCTTGGCAGGGGGCGATGAAGCTTTCTTT. This encodes CASSLAGGDEAFF.

The chain has TRBV15 and TRBJ2-3; 10 nucleotides align to TRBD1. CDR1 is LNHNV, CDR2 YYDKDF, per germline (reference sequence). V lost 4 bases, J lost 5 bases, and 9 bases stayed unmatched. The CDR3 has 16 amino acids. The CDR3 loop reads CATSTRRGQGRDTQYF. CDR3 nucleotides: TGTGCCACCAGCACCAGGAGGGGACAGGGGAGAGATACGCAGTATTTT.

CDR3 nucleotides: TGTGCCAGCAGCCCCCGAATGAGAAATGAGCAGTTCTTC. It translates to CASSPRMRNEQFF. The J gene is TRBJ2-1, the V gene TRBV3-1; unclear D gene. V was clipped by 4 bases and J by 7 bases, with 11 bases between them. CDR3 size: 13 residues. Germline-derived CDR1 and CDR2 are LGHDT and YNNKEL (reference sequence).

This clonotype occurred a few times. The V gene is TRBV6-9, the J gene TRBJ1-4; no definite D call. The V and J ends lost 2 bases and 4 bases respectively, with 5 bases between them. CDR3 length equals 13 residues. CDR1 is MNHGY and CDR2 is SVAAGI in the germline V gene. CDR3 loop: CASSYTGNEKLFF. The CDR3 DNA sequence: TGTGCCAGCAGTTATACGGGTAATGAAAAACTGTTTTTT.

To note about this clonotype: Being one base from a much bigger clone, this may be a read error. Without the conserved terminal phenylalanine or tryptophan, this CDR3 likely stems from a read error. The CDR3 is CSARQDSNTEAFL. DNA of the CDR3: TGCAGTGCCCGACAGGACTCCAACACTGAAGCTTTCCTT. The chain joins TRBV20-1 to TRBJ1-1, with TRBD1 as a possible D gene (6 bases). Germline V gives CDR1 DFQATT, CDR2 SNEGSKA (reference sequence). CDR3 length: 13 amino acids. V lost 6 bases, J lost 2 bases, and 13 bases lay in between.

In this sample, this clonotype turned up a few times. The junction departs from the called germline gene at one end, perhaps through a read error. The gene calls are TRBV4-1 and TRBJ2-3; tentatively, D is TRBD2 (6 bases). The CDR3 spans 16 residues. Germline V gene data show CDR1 as MGHRA and CDR2 as YSYEKL. The DNA for the CDR3 is TGCGCCAGCAGCCTCGTGGGGGGTATCATTCCAGATACGCAGTGTTTT. Translating it yields CASSLVGGIIPDTQCF.

In its sample, this clonotype was seen many times. This chain connects TRBV2 to TRBJ2-1; tentative D call: TRBD2 (5 bases). Deletions cut 6 bases from V and 9 bases from J, with 15 bases between. The CDR3 has 13 residues. Per germline, CDR1 SNHLY and CDR2 FYNNEI. CDR3 in DNA: TGTGCCAGCAGGGAGGACCTAGCTTTTGAGCAGTTCTTC. Protein sequence: CASREDLAFEQFF.

The chain carries TRBV9 and TRBJ2-1; D remains unclear. Trimming stripped 2 bases from V and 4 bases from J, with 13 bases between. CDR3 length: 15 residues. Germline assignment: CDR1 SGDLS and CDR2 YYNGEE. The CDR3 sequence is CASSVDGTNYNEQFF. The CDR3 DNA follows: TGTGCCAGCAGCGTTGATGGCACTAATTACAATGAGCAGTTCTTC.

This clonotype was seen many times. The rearrangement joins TRBV30 to TRBJ1-2; TRBD1 agrees at 10 bases. CDR1 is GTSNPN, CDR2 SVGIG, per germline (reference sequence). This CDR3 has 16 residues. Trimming at V came to 5 bases and at J to 0 bases, leaving 9 bases not matched to a gene. CDR3 region: CAWSDRGRETNYGYTF. The CDR3 DNA reads TGTGCCTGGTCGGACAGGGGGAGAGAGACTAACTATGGCTACACCTTC. Complete variable domain (other parts from reference TRBV30 and TRBJ1-2): SQTIHQWPATLVQPVGSPLSLECTVEGTSNPNLYWYRQAAGRGLQLLFYSVGIGQISSEVPQNLSASRPQDRQFILSSKKLLLSDSGFYLCAWSDRGRETNYGYTFGSGTRLTVV.

The rearrangement links TRBV3-1 to TRBJ2-1; 9 positions match TRBD2. This CDR3 contains 14 residues. Germline CDR1 LGHDT, CDR2 YNNKEL (reference sequence). V lost 3 bases to trimming and J lost 6 bases; unmatched junction nucleotides: 3. The CDR3 reads CASSQAGGPNEQFF. DNA of the CDR3: TGTGCCAGCAGCCAGGCGGGGGGGCCCAATGAGCAGTTCTTC.

Many counts were recorded for this clonotype. The genes are TRBV12-3 or TRBV12-4 and TRBJ2-3; a possible D gene is TRBD2 (6 bases). The CDR3 totals 14 residues. V gave up 3 bases and J gave up 0 bases, with 7 bases separating them. The CDR3 reads CASSLSGSTDTQYF. The CDR3 DNA follows: TGTGCCAGCAGTTTGAGCGGGAGCACAGATACGCAGTATTTT.

This clonotype appeared many times. The chain carries TRBV11-3 and TRBJ2-7; D not certain. The V end was cut by 1 base, the J end by 5 bases, with 21 bases between. The CDR3 covers 17 residues. From germline, CDR1 is SGHNT and CDR2 YENEEA. The CDR3 DNA sequence: TGTGCCAGCAGCTTAGGCCGGAGCAGGACCTTTCGGAACGAGCAGTACTTC. Protein product: CASSLGRSRTFRNEQYF.

This clonotype was recorded at least ten times. This chain uses TRBV6-1 with TRBJ1-2; D is unresolved. From germline, CDR1 is MNHNS and CDR2 SASEGT. The CDR3 runs 14 residues. Trimming shortened V by 6 bases and J by 1 base, and 12 bases separated the two germline ends. The CDR3 is CASSKVRDNYGYTF. The CDR3 bases are TGTGCCAGCAGCAAAGTACGGGATAACTATGGCTACACCTTC.

This clonotype appeared a few times. The gene calls are TRBV9 and TRBJ2-1; 9 bases are shared with TRBD2. The germline V gene encodes CDR1 SGDLS and CDR2 YYNGEE. The V gene end was trimmed by 2 bases and the J gene end by 9 bases; junction bases not matched to a gene: 6. The CDR3 extends over 14 amino acids. The CDR3 DNA follows: TGTGCCAGCAGCGTGGAGCCGCGGGGGGGTGAGCAGTTCTTC. Translation gives CASSVEPRGGEQFF.

This clonotype was seen a handful of times. This rearrangement joins TRBV20-1 to TRBJ1-6; D unresolved. Germline V CDR1 and CDR2: DFQATT, SNEGSKA (reference sequence). The CDR3 has 15 residues. V lost 6 bases, J lost 0 bases, and 12 bases lay in between. CDR3 nucleotides: TGCAGTGCCCTACTAGGGAGCTCCTATAATTCACCCCTCCACTTT. The encoded protein is CSALLGSSYNSPLHF.

This clonotype was observed at least ten times. V usage is TRBV18 and J usage is TRBJ1-6; tentative D call: TRBD1 (5 bases). Germline lookup yields CDR1 KGHSH and CDR2 LQKENI. V lost 1 base, J lost 8 bases, and 18 bases lay in between. This CDR3 is 17 amino acids long. This chain's CDR3 is CASSPRRQRPDHSPLHF. The DNA of the CDR3 is TGTGCCAGCTCACCACGGCGACAGCGTCCTGATCATTCACCCCTCCACTTT.

Turning to this clonotype: This may arise from a read error, as a much more abundant clone is one base away. In this CDR3 the conserved last residue, phenylalanine or tryptophan, is missing, so a read error is likely. The chain uses TRBV11-3 and TRBJ2-3; 8 bases fit TRBD2. CDR1 SGHNT and CDR2 YENEEA come from the germline V gene. Unmatched junction bases numbered 8, after V lost 7 bases and J lost 2 bases. The CDR3 extends over 15 amino acids. The CDR3 here is CASTAREGFTDTQYL. The CDR3, as DNA: TGTGCCAGCACCGCCCGGGAGGGGTTCACAGATACGCAGTATCTT.

This clonotype showed up just a few times. The chain recombines TRBV5-1 with TRBJ1-2, with a weak D call TRBD1 (6 bases). Per the germline V gene, CDR1 is SGHRS and CDR2 is YFSETQ. CDR3 length: 13 amino acids. V was trimmed by 2 bases and J by 6 bases, leaving 11 bases between them. The CDR3 DNA is TGCGCCAGCAGCTTAGCTACAGGGAATGGCTACACCTTC. Residues: CASSLATGNGYTF.

This clonotype was seen repeatedly, ten times or more. The chain recombines TRBV28 with TRBJ1-5; 7 bases agree with TRBD1. The germline gives CDR1 MDHEN, CDR2 SYDVKM. The CDR3 has 14 amino acids. Trimming removed 5 bases from V and 9 bases from J; junction bases left unmatched: 10. CDR3 sequence: CASSQQGSKGPQHF. In DNA, the CDR3 is TGTGCCAGCAGTCAACAGGGGAGTAAAGGGCCCCAGCATTTT. Supplemented by reference TRBV28 and TRBJ1-5, the full variable domain reads DVKVTQSSRYLVKRTGEKVFLECVQDMDHENMFWYRQDPGLGLRLIYFSYDVKMKEKGDIPEGYSVSREKKERFSLILESASTNQTSMYLCASSQQGSKGPQHFGDGTRLSIL.